Below are 8 T cell receptor beta chains sequenced from a single sample in a study of cytomegalovirus exposure and HLA in healthy donors (dated by TCRdb to the late 2010s). Preparation of the library involved the immunoSEQ multiplex PCR assay. A mixture of 60 forward primers for TCR Vbeta segments and 13 reverse primers for TCR Jbeta segments was used in the multiplex PCR. Entries here come from immuneACCESS through TCRdb and include only in-frame sequences with V and J called. Some clones fail to appear in such tables; in the studies checked, an unresolved V gene covers under half of the shortfall, and the cause of the remainder is unknown. The sample records 150,000 to 200,000 clones, around 86% of which are singletons. The ten largest clonotypes hold around 1.7% of the sample. The specimen sequenced was PBMCs. All receptors come from a man aged 45-60 years in good health and CMV-seronegative.

The gene calls are TRBV5-4 and TRBJ2-7, with 7 bases lining up with TRBD1. The germline gives CDR1 SGHNT, CDR2 YYREEE (reference sequence). V shed 0 bases and J 1 base; nucleotides not matched to a gene: 4. The CDR3 has 15 amino acids. Written as DNA, the CDR3 is TGTGCCAGCAGCTTGGACAGGGGAAGGTCCTACGAGCAGTACTTC. This codes for CASSLDRGRSYEQYF.

The chain joins TRBV11-2 to TRBJ2-3, with D perhaps matching TRBD1 (6 bases). The CDR3 covers 13 residues. With 5 bases removed from V and 6 bases from J, the gap between germline ends came to 12 bases. Germline V gene data show CDR1 as SGHAT and CDR2 as FQNNGV. The CDR3 sequence: CASSQGFSDTQYF. As DNA, the CDR3 is TGTGCCAGCAGCCAGGGGTTCTCGGATACGCAGTATTTT.

The rearrangement uses TRBV2 and TRBJ1-1; 7 bases are shared with TRBD1. Per germline, CDR1 SNHLY and CDR2 FYNNEI. The CDR3 spans 13 residues. The V segment lost 8 bases and the J segment 1 base; nucleotides outside the gene matches: 4. This CDR3 reads CASGRDRNTEAFF. CDR3 in DNA: TGTGCCAGCGGTCGGGACAGGAACACTGAAGCTTTCTTT.

The gene calls are TRBV15 and TRBJ2-6; perhaps TRBD1 as D (5 bases). The germline CDR1 and CDR2 sequences are LNHNV and YYDKDF (reference sequence). The CDR3 is 17 residues long. V lost 0 bases, J lost 0 bases, and 9 bases lay in between. CDR3 DNA sequence: TGTGCCACCAGCAGAGACGGACATTACTCTGGGGCCAACGTCCTGACTTTC. Translating gives CATSRDGHYSGANVLTF.

The CDR3 is CASRPRTSGLETQYF. CDR3 sequence (DNA): TGTGCCAGCAGACCCCGGACTAGCGGGTTGGAGACCCAGTACTTC. This chain uses TRBV2 with TRBJ2-5; 11 positions agree with TRBD2. Losses at the gene ends were 6 bases for V and 5 bases for J; bases not matched to a gene: 8. Germline CDR1 is SNHLY and CDR2 is FYNNEI. This CDR3 contains 15 residues.

The CDR3 sequence is CASSPTGLTSGGSPGGDTQYF. The CDR3 region has the DNA TGTGCCAGCAGCCCGACGGGGCTAACTAGCGGGGGCTCTCCGGGGGGAGATACGCAGTATTTT. The chain couples TRBV4-2 to TRBJ2-3; TRBD2 matches 11 bases. This CDR3 is built from 21 residues. After removal of 4 bases from V and 5 bases from J, the junction contained 23 bases not matched to a gene. Germline-derived CDR1 and CDR2 are LGHNA and YNFKEQ.

This chain joins TRBV9 and TRBJ2-1; 10 nucleotides line up with TRBD1. The CDR3 sequence is 17 residues long. V lost 0 bases, J lost 3 bases, and 6 bases stayed unmatched. Germline loops: CDR1 SGDLS, CDR2 YYNGEE. CDR3 sequence reads: CASSVVGGQGIYNEQFF. The CDR3 DNA is TGTGCCAGCAGCGTAGTCGGGGGACAGGGGATCTACAATGAGCAGTTCTTC.

The chain couples TRBV9 to TRBJ1-3; TRBD1 matches 8 bases. V gave up 4 bases and J gave up 3 bases; unmatched junction bases: 6. This CDR3 spans 15 amino acids. Germline V CDR1 and CDR2: SGDLS, YYNGEE. CDR3 in amino acids: CASSIRQGLGNTIYF. The CDR3 nucleotides read TGTGCCAGCAGCATTCGACAGGGGCTTGGAAACACCATATATTTT.